The 14 T cell receptor beta chains in this list originate from one sample, sequenced in a study of Graves' ophthalmopathy and Graves' hyperthyroidism listed by TCRdb under 2018. Sequencing was performed on an Illumina HiSeq 2000. TCR beta CDR3 regions were amplified from RNA transcripts for repertoire sequencing. HTBI primers and the Qiagen OneStep RT-PCR kit were used in a first-round RT-PCR, which was followed by a second-round multiplex PCR, size selection and purification. TCRdb itself trimmed the public reads at Q25 with fastp, ran MiXCR and retained productive beta chains. Rows merge per CDR3 protein into single entries with the most common DNA and genes. This sample has 560,000 or so distinct CDR3 sequences in its table, and approximately 35% of those were observed once. The ten top clones hold roughly 4% of the sample. The sequencing input was peripheral blood or thyroid tissue (not recorded which). The receptors were sampled from an adult man with Graves' hyperthyroidism.

The chain employs TRBV7-8 and TRBJ2-7; TRBD2 matches 12 bases. The trim removed 5 bases at V and 1 base at J, leaving 3 bases unmatched. The CDR3 length is 15 residues. Germline loops: CDR1 SGHVS, CDR2 FQNEAQ. CDR3 region: CASSPSGGVSYEQYF. CDR3 sequence (DNA): TGTGCCAGCAGCCCTAGCGGGGGGGTATCCTACGAGCAGTACTTC.

Regarding this clonotype: Possible read error: a much larger clone is one base away. The rearrangement links TRBV9 to TRBJ1-6, with unresolved D. CDR1 SGDLS and CDR2 YYNGEE come from the germline V gene. The CDR3 is 15 amino acids. CDR3 protein: CASSLHVEGNSPPHF. In DNA, the CDR3 is TGTGCCAGCAGCTTACACGTCGAGGGTAATTCACCCCCCCACTTT.

At least ten counts were recorded for this clonotype. This sequence joins TRBV9 and TRBJ1-2, with D possibly TRBD1 on 5 matching bases. Germline assignment: CDR1 SGDLS and CDR2 YYNGEE. This CDR3 contains 13 residues. V was shortened by 0 bases and J by 7 bases, with 10 bases between the two germline ends. CDR3 residues: CASSVAGTFGYTF. The CDR3 DNA reads TGTGCCAGCAGCGTAGCAGGGACGTTTGGCTACACCTTC. Based on the CDR3 plus reference TRBV9 and TRBJ1-2, the full variable domain is DSGVTQTPKHLITATGQRVTLRCSPRSGDLSVYWYQQSLDQGLQFLIQYYNGEERAKGNILERFSAQQFPDLHSELNLSSLELGDSALYFCASSVAGTFGYTFGSGTRLTVV.

Ten or more counts support this clonotype. The chain joins TRBV5-8 to TRBJ1-2, with TRBD1 identical over 7 bases. CDR3 length: 16 amino acids. The trim removed 4 bases at V and 0 bases at J, leaving 9 bases unmatched. Germline CDR1 SGHTS, CDR2 YDEGEE. CDR3 region: CASSPRQGTTNYGYTF. The CDR3 DNA sequence: TGTGCCAGCAGCCCCCGACAGGGCACCACTAACTATGGCTACACCTTC.

At least ten counts were recorded for this clonotype. CDR3 sequence: CASSLAGASSYEQYF. DNA of the CDR3: TGTGCCAGCAGCTTGGCCGGGGCGAGCTCCTACGAGCAGTACTTC. V is TRBV7-2 and J is TRBJ2-7, with D possibly called TRBD1 or TRBD2 (5 bases each). CDR3 length: 15 amino acids. Germline CDR1 and CDR2: SGHTA and FQGNSA. V lost 3 bases to trimming and J lost 0 bases, with 12 bases between them.

The sample holds many counts of this clonotype. V is TRBV6-2 or TRBV6-3 and J is TRBJ1-1, with D possibly TRBD1 on 6 matching bases. Trimming removed 2 bases from V and 3 bases from J, with 10 bases in between. Germline V gene lookup returns CDR1 MNHEY and CDR2 SVGEGT. This CDR3 is 14 amino acids long. CDR3 nucleotides: TGTGCCAGCAGTTACGGGGGCGGGGACACTGAAGCTTTCTTT. It translates to CASSYGGGDTEAFF.

This clonotype was recorded at least ten times. The genes are TRBV7-2 and TRBJ1-1; TRBD1 matches 7 bases. The germline V gene encodes CDR1 SGHTA and CDR2 FQGNSA. The length of the CDR3 is 14 residues. With 1 base clipped from V and 8 bases from J, the junction kept 7 bases outside the gene matches. CDR3: CASSLGGTVLEAFF. In DNA form, the CDR3 reads TGTGCCAGCAGCTTAGGGGGGACAGTACTCGAAGCTTTCTTT.

The sample holds one count of this clonotype. The chain links TRBV19 to TRBJ2-1, with a weak D call TRBD1 (6 bases). In germline, CDR1 is LNHDA, CDR2 SQIVND (reference sequence). The CDR3 has 16 amino acids. V was cut by 4 bases and J by 5 bases, with 18 bases left in between. The DNA for the CDR3 is TGTGCCAGTAGTAAGAGGGCAGGGGAAGTCGACAATGAGCAGTTCTTC. Its translation: CASSKRAGEVDNEQFF.

About this clonotype itself: One end of the junction fails to match germline, which may point to a read error. V usage is TRBV2 and J usage is TRBJ1-5; weak D call: TRBD1 (6 bases). Germline assignment: CDR1 SNHLY and CDR2 FYNNEI. This CDR3 has 13 residues. The CDR3 nucleotides are TGTGCCAGCAGTGACAGGGGCAATCAGCCCCACCATTTT. The encoded protein is CASSDRGNQPHHF.

This clonotype was seen many times. The chain has TRBV20-1 and TRBJ1-5; a possible D gene is TRBD1 (5 bases). This CDR3 has 13 residues. Germline V CDR1 and CDR2: DFQATT, SNEGSKA (reference sequence). Trimming cost V 5 bases and J 5 bases, with 13 bases left between them. The CDR3 region has the DNA TGCAGTGCTGGGGACCCCATGGATCAGCCCCAGCATTTT. It specifies CSAGDPMDQPQHF.

The genes are TRBV18 and TRBJ2-5; D remains unclear. CDR1 and CDR2 (germline): KGHSH, LQKENI. The CDR3 runs to 15 residues. V dropped 6 bases and J dropped 2 bases, with 16 bases sitting between them. The CDR3, as DNA: TGTGCCAGCTCCCAGGTTTCGGCCAGACAAGAGACCCAGTACTTC. It translates to CASSQVSARQETQYF. The variable domain in full, completed from reference TRBV18 and TRBJ2-5, reads NAGVMQNPRHLVRRRGQEARLRCSPMKGHSHVYWYRQLPEEGLKFMVYLQKENIIDESGMPKERFSAEFPKEGPSILRIQQVVRGDSAAYFCASSQVSARQETQYFGPGTRLLVL.

This clonotype was found many times. The rearrangement uses TRBV7-8 and TRBJ1-3; unclear D gene. The CDR3 totals 18 residues. Germline lookup yields CDR1 SGHVS and CDR2 FQNEAQ. The germline V and J ends were trimmed by 2 bases and 0 bases, with 17 bases remaining between them. For the CDR3, the DNA is TGTGCCAGCAGCTTACTGGCCCTATCAACGGGCTCTGGAAACACCATATATTTT. As protein: CASSLLALSTGSGNTIYF.

Points on this clonotype: This sequence may be a read error, since a much larger clone differs from it by one base. The chain combines TRBV10-3 with TRBJ1-6; D is unclear. Germline V gene lookup returns CDR1 ENHRY and CDR2 SYGVKD. The V end lost 4 bases, the J end lost 4 bases, and 5 bases lay between the germline ends. CDR3 length: 13 amino acids. CDR3 residues: CAISAVYNSPLHF. The CDR3 nucleotides are TGTGCCATCAGTGCGGTTTATAATTCACCCCTCCACTTT.

The chain joins TRBV24-1 to TRBJ2-5; possible D gene TRBD1, 6 bases. CDR3 length: 15 amino acids. Trimming shortened V by 2 bases and J by 2 bases, and 11 bases separated the two germline ends. Germline CDR1 is KGHDR and CDR2 is SFDVKD. The CDR3 DNA reads as TGTGCCACCAGTGATTCCCAGGGGCAGCAAGAGACCCAGTACTTC. Translation gives CATSDSQGQQETQYF.